A selection of T cell receptor beta chains follows, all from one sample in a study of T cell repertoires in cytomegalovirus infection. TCRdb re-analysed the reads in MiXCR, keeping a single row per CDR3 protein. The data hold approximately 180,000 distinct CDR3 sequences, with about 15% observed a single time. The sequenced sample consisted of CD8+ T cells from PBMCs. Source of these receptors: a human donor in good health (CMV status not recorded). Some clones in this sample may be carry-over from other donors' samples. Both conserved end residues are part of each CDR3.

v_gene,CDR3aa
TRBV7-2,CASSPLSWSYEQYF
TRBV4-3,CASSQDSGGSGNTIYF
TRBV29-1,CSVLPLGGDFNQPQHF
TRBV7-9,CASSLGGALDTQYF
TRBV11-2,CASSLVQVNEQFF
TRBV7-8,CASSFIAERAYEQYF
TRBV7-9,CASSHSGPSDDEQFF
TRBV7-9,CASSPATGSGQPQHF
TRBV7-8,CASSPRTESSYNEQFF
TRBV7-9,CASSGQGRINTEAFF
TRBV7-6,CASSLAGGGLARGKQFF
TRBV7-2,CADSEVPSTDTQYF